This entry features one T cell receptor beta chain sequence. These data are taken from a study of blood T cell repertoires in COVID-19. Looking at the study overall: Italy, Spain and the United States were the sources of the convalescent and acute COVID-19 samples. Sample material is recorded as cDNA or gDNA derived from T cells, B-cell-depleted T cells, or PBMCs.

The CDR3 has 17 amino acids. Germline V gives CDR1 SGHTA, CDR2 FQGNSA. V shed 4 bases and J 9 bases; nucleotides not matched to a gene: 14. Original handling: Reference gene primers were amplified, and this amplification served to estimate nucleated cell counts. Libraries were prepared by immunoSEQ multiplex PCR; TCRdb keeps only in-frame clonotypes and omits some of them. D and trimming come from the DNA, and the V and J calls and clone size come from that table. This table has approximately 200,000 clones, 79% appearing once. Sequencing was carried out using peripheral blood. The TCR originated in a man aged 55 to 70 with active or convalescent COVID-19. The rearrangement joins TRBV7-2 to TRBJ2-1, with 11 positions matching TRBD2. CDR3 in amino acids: CASSWGVAGGLGAEQFF. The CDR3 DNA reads TGTGCCAGCAGCTGGGGAGTAGCGGGAGGGTTGGGGGCTGAGCAGTTCTTC.